A selection of T cell receptor beta chains follows, all from one sample in a study of shared clonotypes between healthy human individuals. Assay: immunoSEQ multiplex PCR; the TCRdb copy retains only in-frame clones and omits some. The sample lists about 680,000 clones; about 90% were seen once. The sequencing input was naive CD8+ T cells sorted from blood. These receptors originate from a man aged 30 to 39 in good health. CDR3s include the opening cysteine and the closing phenylalanine or tryptophan. Each record gives: CDR3 protein, clone size, V gene, D gene. D genes are given only for firm matches. Clone size is stated in some rows and not others, as once, few, many or a class when expanded.

CDR3 protein: CASSLGLAGWNEQFF
clone size: -
V gene: TRBV7-9
D gene: TRBD2

CDR3 protein: CASSPGPESETQYF
clone size: -
V gene: TRBV7-9
D gene: -

CDR3 protein: CASSDGGGKDQPQHF
clone size: -
V gene: TRBV10-2
D gene: TRBD1

CDR3 protein: CATPAGRVGEQFF
clone size: once
V gene: TRBV2
D gene: -

CDR3 protein: CASSLDSGSLEQYF
clone size: -
V gene: TRBV5-4
D gene: TRBD2

CDR3 protein: CASSLGRGVMNTEAFF
clone size: -
V gene: TRBV11-2
D gene: TRBD1

CDR3 protein: CASSLGAGGYNEQFF
clone size: -
V gene: TRBV27
D gene: TRBD2

CDR3 protein: CASRGEDTQYF
clone size: -
V gene: TRBV11-2
D gene: -

CDR3 protein: CASSPGTGATEAFF
clone size: -
V gene: TRBV4-1
D gene: TRBD1

CDR3 protein: CASSSGDLSVSGEKLFF
clone size: -
V gene: TRBV7-2
D gene: -

CDR3 protein: CASSPNPGAASSLGGAFF
clone size: -
V gene: TRBV18
D gene: -

CDR3 protein: CASSASRADTQYF
clone size: -
V gene: TRBV10-1
D gene: -

CDR3 protein: CASSFGPTYEQYF
clone size: -
V gene: TRBV7-2
D gene: -

CDR3 protein: CASSLFLANTGELFF
clone size: -
V gene: TRBV7-9
D gene: -

CDR3 protein: CAWSGGQGYEQYF
clone size: -
V gene: TRBV30
D gene: TRBD1

CDR3 protein: CAISEFYGNTEAFF
clone size: once
V gene: TRBV10-3
D gene: -

CDR3 protein: CASSESGGTEQYF
clone size: -
V gene: TRBV9
D gene: -

CDR3 protein: CSAFLEGGMYEQYF
clone size: -
V gene: TRBV29-1
D gene: TRBD1

CDR3 protein: CASSQETSGIHADTQYF
clone size: -
V gene: TRBV14
D gene: TRBD2

CDR3 protein: CASSEGPGTANPRGEAFF
clone size: -
V gene: TRBV6-1
D gene: TRBD1

CDR3 protein: CASSQSDVTGELFF
clone size: -
V gene: TRBV16
D gene: -